What follows is one T cell receptor beta chain and its context. This specimen comes from a study of blood T cell repertoires in COVID-19. The wider study: The analysed material was cDNA or gDNA that came from T cells, B-cell-depleted T cells, or PBMCs.

CDR3 length: 14 residues. CDR1 is LNHDA, CDR2 SQIVND, per germline (reference sequence). The V gene lost 4 bases and the J gene lost 0 bases, with 10 bases spanning the gap. Original processing notes: Counts of nucleated cells, estimated from reference gene primer amplification, were obtained. Assay used: immunoSEQ multiplex PCR; TCRdb lists only in-frame clones, some missing. The V and J calls and clone size were taken over from that table, and D and trimming were inferred from the DNA. The sample has 200,000 to 250,000 clones, 85% to 90% seen once. The sequence was collected from a man younger than 45 with COVID-19, enrolled during active disease. The chain recombines TRBV19 with TRBJ2-7; TRBD2 might be the D (5 bases). Sequencing was carried out using peripheral blood. This chain's CDR3 is CASSTASSSYEQYF. In DNA form, the CDR3 reads TGTGCCAGTAGTACCGCTAGCTCCTCCTACGAGCAGTACTTC.